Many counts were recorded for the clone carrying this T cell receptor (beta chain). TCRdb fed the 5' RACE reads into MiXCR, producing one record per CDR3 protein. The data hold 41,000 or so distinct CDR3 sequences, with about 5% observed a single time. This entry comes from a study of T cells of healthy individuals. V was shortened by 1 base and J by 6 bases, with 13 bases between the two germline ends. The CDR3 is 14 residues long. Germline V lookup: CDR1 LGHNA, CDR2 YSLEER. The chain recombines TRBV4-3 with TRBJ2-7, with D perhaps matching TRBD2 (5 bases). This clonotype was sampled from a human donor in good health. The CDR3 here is CASSQGDYSPEQYF. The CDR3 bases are TGCGCCAGCAGCCAAGGTGACTATTCTCCCGAGCAGTACTTC.